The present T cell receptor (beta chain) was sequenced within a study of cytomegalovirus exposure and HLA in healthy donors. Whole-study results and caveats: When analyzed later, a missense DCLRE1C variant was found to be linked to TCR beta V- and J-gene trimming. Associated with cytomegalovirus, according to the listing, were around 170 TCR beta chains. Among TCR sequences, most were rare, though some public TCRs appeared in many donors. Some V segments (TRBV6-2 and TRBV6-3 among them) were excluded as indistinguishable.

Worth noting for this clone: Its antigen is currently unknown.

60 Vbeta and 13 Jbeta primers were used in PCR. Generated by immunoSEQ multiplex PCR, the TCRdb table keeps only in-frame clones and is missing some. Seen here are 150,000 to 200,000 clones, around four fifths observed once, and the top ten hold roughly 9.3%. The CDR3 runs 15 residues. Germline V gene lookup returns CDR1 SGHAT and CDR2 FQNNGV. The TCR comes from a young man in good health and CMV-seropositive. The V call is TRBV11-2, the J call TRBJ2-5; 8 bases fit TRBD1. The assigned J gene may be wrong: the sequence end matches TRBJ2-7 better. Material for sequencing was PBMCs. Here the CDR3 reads CASTLWAGGAYEQYF. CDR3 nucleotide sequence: TGTGCCAGCACCCTATGGGCAGGGGGCGCCTACGAGCAGTACTTC.